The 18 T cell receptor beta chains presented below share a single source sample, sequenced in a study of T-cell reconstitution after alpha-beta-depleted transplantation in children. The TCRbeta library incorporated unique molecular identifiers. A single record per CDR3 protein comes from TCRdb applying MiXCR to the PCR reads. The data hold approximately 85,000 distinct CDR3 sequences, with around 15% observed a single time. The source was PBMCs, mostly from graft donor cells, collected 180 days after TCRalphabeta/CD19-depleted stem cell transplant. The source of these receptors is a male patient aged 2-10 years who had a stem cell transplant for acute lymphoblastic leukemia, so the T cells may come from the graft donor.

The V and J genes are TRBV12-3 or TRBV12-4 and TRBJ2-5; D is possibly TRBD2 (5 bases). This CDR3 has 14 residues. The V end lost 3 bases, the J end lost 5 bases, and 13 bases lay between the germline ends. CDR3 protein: CASSFGVSVETQYF. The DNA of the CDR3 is TGTGCCAGCAGTTTCGGGGTTTCCGTCGAGACCCAGTACTTC.

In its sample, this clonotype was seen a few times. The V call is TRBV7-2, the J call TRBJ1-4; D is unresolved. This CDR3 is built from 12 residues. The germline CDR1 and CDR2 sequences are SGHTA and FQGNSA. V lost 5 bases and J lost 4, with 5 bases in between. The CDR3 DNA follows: TGTGCCAGCAGCCGGTTTAATGAAAAACTGTTTTTT. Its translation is CASSRFNEKLFF.

The CDR3 protein is CASSSGQGANEQYF. CDR3 nucleotides: TGTGCCAGCAGCTCGGGACAGGGGGCGAACGAGCAGTACTTC. The chain employs TRBV7-2 and TRBJ2-7; 12 nucleotides agree with TRBD1. CDR3 length: 14 amino acids. Germline CDR1 and CDR2: SGHTA and FQGNSA. V gave up 4 bases and J gave up 5 bases; unmatched junction bases: 3.

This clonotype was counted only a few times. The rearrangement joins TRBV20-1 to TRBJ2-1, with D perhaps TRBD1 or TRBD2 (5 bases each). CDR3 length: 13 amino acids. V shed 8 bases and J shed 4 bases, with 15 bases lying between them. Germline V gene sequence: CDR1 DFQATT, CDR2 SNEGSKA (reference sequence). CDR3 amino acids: CSTSGANYNEQFF. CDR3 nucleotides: TGCAGTACCTCCGGGGCAAATTACAATGAGCAGTTCTTC.

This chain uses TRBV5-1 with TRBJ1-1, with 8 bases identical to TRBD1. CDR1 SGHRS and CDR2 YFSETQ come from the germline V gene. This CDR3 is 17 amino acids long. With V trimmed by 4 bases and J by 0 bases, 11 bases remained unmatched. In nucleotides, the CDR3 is TGCGCCAGCAGCCTGACAGGGGCCCTGTCAATGAACACTGAAGCTTTCTTT. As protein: CASSLTGALSMNTEAFF.

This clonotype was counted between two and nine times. CDR3 amino acids: CASSVVSGGEWDTQYF. The CDR3 DNA is TGTGCCAGCAGCGTAGTTAGCGGGGGGGAATGGGATACGCAGTATTTT. The chain employs TRBV9 and TRBJ2-3; 11 bases map to TRBD2. This CDR3 spans 16 amino acids. Trimming cost V 0 bases and J 6 bases; bases outside gene matches: 6. Germline V gene sequence: CDR1 SGDLS, CDR2 YYNGEE.

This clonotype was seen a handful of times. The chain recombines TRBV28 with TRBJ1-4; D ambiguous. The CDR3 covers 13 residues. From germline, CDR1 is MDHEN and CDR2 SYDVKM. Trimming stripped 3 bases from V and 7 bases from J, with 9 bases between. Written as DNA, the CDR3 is TGTGCCAGCAGTTTGCGGGCGCTTGAAAAACTGTTTTTT. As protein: CASSLRALEKLFF. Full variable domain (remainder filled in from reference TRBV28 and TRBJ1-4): DVKVTQSSRYLVKRTGEKVFLECVQDMDHENMFWYRQDPGLGLRLIYFSYDVKMKEKGDIPEGYSVSREKKERFSLILESASTNQTSMYLCASSLRALEKLFFGSGTQLSVL.

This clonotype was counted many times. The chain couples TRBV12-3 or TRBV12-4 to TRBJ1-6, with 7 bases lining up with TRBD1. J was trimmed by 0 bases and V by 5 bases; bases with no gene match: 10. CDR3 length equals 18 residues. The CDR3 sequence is CASSLGMGDSSYNSPLHF. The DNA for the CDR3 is TGTGCCAGCAGTCTCGGGATGGGGGACAGCTCCTATAATTCACCCCTCCACTTT.

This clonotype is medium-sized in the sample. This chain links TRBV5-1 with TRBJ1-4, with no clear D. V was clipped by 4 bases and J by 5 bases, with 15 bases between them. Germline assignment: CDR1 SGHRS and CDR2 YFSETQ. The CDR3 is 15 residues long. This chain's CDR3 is CASSQTQPRNEKLFF. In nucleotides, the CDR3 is TGCGCCAGCAGCCAAACCCAACCAAGGAATGAAAAACTGTTTTTT.

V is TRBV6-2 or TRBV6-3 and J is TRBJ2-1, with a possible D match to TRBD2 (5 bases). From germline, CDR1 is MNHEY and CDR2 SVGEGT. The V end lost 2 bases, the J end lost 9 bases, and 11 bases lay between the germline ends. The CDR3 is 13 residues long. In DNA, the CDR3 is TGTGCCAGCAGTTACCGGACTCCTCCTGAGCAGTTCTTC. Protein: CASSYRTPPEQFF.

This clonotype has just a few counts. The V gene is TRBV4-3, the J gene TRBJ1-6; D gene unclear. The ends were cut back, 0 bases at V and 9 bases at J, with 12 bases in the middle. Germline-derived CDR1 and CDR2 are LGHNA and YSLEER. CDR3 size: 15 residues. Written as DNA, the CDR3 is TGCGCCAGCAGCCAAGACCGGGGTCTAGGTTCACCCCTCCACTTT. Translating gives CASSQDRGLGSPLHF.

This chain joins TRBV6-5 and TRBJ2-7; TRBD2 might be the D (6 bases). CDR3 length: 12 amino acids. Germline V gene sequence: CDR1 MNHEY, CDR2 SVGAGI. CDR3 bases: TGTGCAACCGTCGGGGGACCCTACGAGCAGTACTTC. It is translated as CATVGGPYEQYF.

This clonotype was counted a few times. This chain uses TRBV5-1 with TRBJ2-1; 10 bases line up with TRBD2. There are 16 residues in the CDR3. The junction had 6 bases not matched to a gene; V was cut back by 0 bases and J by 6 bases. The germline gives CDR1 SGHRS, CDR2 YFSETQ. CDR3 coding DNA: TGCGCCAGCAGCTTGGAGGCTAGCGGGGGATTCAATGAGCAGTTCTTC. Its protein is CASSLEASGGFNEQFF.

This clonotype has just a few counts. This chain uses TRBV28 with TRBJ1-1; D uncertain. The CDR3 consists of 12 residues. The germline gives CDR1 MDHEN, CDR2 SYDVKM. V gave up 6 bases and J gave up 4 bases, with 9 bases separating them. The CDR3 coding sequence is TGTGCCAGCAGGGAACGAGTCACTGAAGCTTTCTTT. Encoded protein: CASRERVTEAFF. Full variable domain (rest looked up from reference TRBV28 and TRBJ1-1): DVKVTQSSRYLVKRTGEKVFLECVQDMDHENMFWYRQDPGLGLRLIYFSYDVKMKEKGDIPEGYSVSREKKERFSLILESASTNQTSMYLCASRERVTEAFFGQGTRLTVV.

The CDR3 protein is CASSQDAAGRPRGETQYF. CDR3 sequence (DNA): TGCGCCAGCAGCCAAGATGCGGCGGGAAGGCCGAGGGGAGAGACCCAGTACTTC. The rearrangement links TRBV4-3 to TRBJ2-5, with D tentatively TRBD2 (6 bases). The CDR3 runs to 18 residues. Germline V gene lookup returns CDR1 LGHNA and CDR2 YSLEER. Trimming cost V 0 bases and J 4 bases, with 21 bases left between them.

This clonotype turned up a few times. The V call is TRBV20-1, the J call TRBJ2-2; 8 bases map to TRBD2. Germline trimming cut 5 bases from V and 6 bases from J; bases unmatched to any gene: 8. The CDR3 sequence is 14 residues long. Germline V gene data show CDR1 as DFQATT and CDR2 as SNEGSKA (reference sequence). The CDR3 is CSAPVAGSPGELFF. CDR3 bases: TGCAGTGCTCCCGTAGCGGGGAGCCCCGGGGAGCTGTTTTTT.

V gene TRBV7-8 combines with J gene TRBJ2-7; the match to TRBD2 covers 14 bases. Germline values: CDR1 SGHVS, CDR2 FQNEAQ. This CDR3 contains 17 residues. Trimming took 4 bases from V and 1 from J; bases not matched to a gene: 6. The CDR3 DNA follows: TGTGCCAGCAGCTCCCCGGGACTAGCGGGGGATTCCTACGAGCAGTACTTC. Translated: CASSSPGLAGDSYEQYF.

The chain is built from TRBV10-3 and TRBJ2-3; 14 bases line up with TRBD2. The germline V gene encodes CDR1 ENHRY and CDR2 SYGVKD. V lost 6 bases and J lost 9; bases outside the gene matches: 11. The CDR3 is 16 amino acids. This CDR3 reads CAISAIGTSGGRTQYF. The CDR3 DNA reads TGTGCCATCAGCGCAATCGGGACTAGCGGGGGAAGGACGCAGTATTTT.